This T cell receptor (beta chain) appears in the sequencing data of a study of cytomegalovirus exposure and HLA in healthy donors. Study background: Approximately 190 million T cells yielded around 100 million unique TCR beta sequences, as an earlier analysis found.

In the PCR, 60 Vbeta and 13 Jbeta primers were used. Profiled with immunoSEQ multiplex PCR; TCRdb holds only in-frame clones, not every one. This sample has about 180,000 clones; about 80% occur once, and the top ten carry about 1.3%. CDR1 and CDR2 (germline): LNHDA, SQIVND (reference sequence). The CDR3 covers 16 residues. Trimming at V came to 7 bases and at J to 3 bases, leaving 10 bases not matched to a gene. V gene TRBV19 combines with J gene TRBJ2-1; 9 bases are a match to TRBD2. The sample consisted of PBMCs. This clonotype was obtained from a man aged 30 to 45 in good health and CMV-seronegative. CDR3 nucleotide sequence: TGTGCCAGTATTCCCCGAGCGGGAGGTTTCTACAATGAGCAGTTCTTC. Translated: CASIPRAGGFYNEQFF. The whole variable domain, remainder taken from reference TRBV19 and TRBJ2-1, is DGGITQSPKYLFRKEGQNVTLSCEQNLNHDAMYWYRQDPGQGLRLIYYSQIVNDFQKGDIAEGYSVSREKKESFPLTVTSAQKNPTAFYLCASIPRAGGFYNEQFFGPGTRLTVL.